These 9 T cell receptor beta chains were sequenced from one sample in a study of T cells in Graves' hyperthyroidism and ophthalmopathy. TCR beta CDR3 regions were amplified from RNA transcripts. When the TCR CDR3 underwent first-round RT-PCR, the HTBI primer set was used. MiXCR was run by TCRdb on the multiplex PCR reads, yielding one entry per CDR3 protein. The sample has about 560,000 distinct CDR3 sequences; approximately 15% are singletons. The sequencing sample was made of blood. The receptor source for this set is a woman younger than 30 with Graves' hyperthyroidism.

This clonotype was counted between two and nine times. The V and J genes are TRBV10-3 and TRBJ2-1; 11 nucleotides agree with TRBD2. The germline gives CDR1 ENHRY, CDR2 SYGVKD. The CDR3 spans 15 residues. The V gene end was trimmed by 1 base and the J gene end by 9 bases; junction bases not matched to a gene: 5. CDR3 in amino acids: CAISEFTSGRTEQFF. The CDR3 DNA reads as TGTGCCATCAGTGAGTTCACTAGCGGGAGAACTGAGCAGTTCTTC.

The CDR3 sequence is CASETSGANVLTF. CDR3 DNA sequence: TGTGCCAGCGAAACCTCTGGGGCCAACGTCCTGACTTTC. This chain uses TRBV3-1 with TRBJ2-6; D is undetermined. Per germline, CDR1 LGHDT and CDR2 YNNKEL (reference sequence). Trimming pared 8 bases from V and 0 bases from J, leaving 5 bases between. The CDR3 contains 13 residues.

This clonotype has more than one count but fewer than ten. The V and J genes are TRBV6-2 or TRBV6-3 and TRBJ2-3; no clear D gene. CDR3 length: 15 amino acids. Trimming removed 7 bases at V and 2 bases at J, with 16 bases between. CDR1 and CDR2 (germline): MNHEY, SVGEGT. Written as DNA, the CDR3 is TGTGCCAGCACATCGCCTCTCGTGAACACAGATACGCAGTATTTT. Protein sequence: CASTSPLVNTDTQYF.

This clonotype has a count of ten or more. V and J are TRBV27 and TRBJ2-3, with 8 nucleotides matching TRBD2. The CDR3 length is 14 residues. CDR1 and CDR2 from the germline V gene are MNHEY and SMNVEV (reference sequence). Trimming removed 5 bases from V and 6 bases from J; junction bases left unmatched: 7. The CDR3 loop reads CASSRLAGSDTQYF. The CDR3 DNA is TGTGCCAGCAGTCGGTTAGCGGGATCTGATACGCAGTATTTT.

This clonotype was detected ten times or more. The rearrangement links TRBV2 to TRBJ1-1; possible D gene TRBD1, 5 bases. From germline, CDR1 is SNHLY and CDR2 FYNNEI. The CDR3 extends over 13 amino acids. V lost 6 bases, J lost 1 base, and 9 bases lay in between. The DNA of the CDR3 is TGTGCCAGCAGCAAGACAGCGAACACTGAAGCTTTCTTT. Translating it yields CASSKTANTEAFF.

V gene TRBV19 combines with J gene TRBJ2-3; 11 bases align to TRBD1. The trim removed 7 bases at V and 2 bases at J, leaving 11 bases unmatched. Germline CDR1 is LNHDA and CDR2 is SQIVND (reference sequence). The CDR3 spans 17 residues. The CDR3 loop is CASMTGTGGRNTDTQYF. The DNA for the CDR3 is TGTGCCAGTATGACCGGGACAGGGGGACGAAACACAGATACGCAGTATTTT.

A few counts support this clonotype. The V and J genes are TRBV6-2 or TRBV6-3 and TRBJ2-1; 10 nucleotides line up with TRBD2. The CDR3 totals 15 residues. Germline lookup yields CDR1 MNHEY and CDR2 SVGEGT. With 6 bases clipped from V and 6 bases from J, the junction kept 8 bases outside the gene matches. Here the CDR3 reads CASRVTLAGVNEQFF. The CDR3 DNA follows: TGTGCCAGCAGAGTGACGCTAGCGGGAGTCAATGAGCAGTTCTTC.

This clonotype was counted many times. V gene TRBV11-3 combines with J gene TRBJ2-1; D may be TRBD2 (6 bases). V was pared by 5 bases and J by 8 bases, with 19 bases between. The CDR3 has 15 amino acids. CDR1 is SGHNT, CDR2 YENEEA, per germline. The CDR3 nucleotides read TGTGCCAGCAGCGTCCGGGACTCTGACGCCCATGAGCAGTTCTTC. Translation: CASSVRDSDAHEQFF.

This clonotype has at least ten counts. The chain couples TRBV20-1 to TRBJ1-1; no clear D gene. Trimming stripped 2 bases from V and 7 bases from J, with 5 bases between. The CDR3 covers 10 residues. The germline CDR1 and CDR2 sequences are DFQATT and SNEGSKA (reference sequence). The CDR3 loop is CSARLNEAFF. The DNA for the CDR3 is TGCAGTGCTAGATTGAATGAAGCTTTCTTT.